These T cell receptor beta chains were read from a single sample in a study of T cells in Graves' hyperthyroidism and ophthalmopathy. TCRdb re-called the multiplex PCR reads through MiXCR, storing one row per CDR3 protein. The sample records some 180,000 distinct CDR3 sequences, approximately 16% being singletons. The material sequenced was blood. The origin of the receptors is a woman aged 45-65 years with Graves' hyperthyroidism. Each CDR3 is given with its conserved first and last residue. The order of the fields is V gene, J gene, CDR3 length, D gene, clone size, CDR3 DNA, CDR3 protein. D genes are given only for firm matches. Size is stated for part of the rows, as once, few or many counts, or as a class when the clone is expanded.

TRBV12-3/TRBV12-4	TRBJ2-3	14	TRBD1	few	TGTGCCAGCAGTTTATTACAGGGGTTTGATACGCAGTATTTT	CASSLLQGFDTQYF
TRBV28	TRBJ1-2	12	TRBD1	many	TGTGCCAAGGAGGACAGGGCCTATGGCTACACCTTC	CAKEDRAYGYTF
TRBV7-6	TRBJ2-1	14	TRBD2	many	TGTGCCAGCAGAGGATCAGCGGGGTCCAATGAGCAGTTCTTC	CASRGSAGSNEQFF
TRBV27	TRBJ2-3	13	.	many	TGTGCCAGCAGTTTGGTGTTTGCAAATACGCAGTATTTT	CASSLVFANTQYF
TRBV5-1	TRBJ2-7	16	TRBD2	many	TGCGCCAGCAGCTTAGAACTAGCGGGAGGTATCTACGAGCAGTACTTC	CASSLELAGGIYEQYF
TRBV11-2	TRBJ2-7	14	TRBD1	many	TGTGCCAGCAGCTTGGGGGACAGGGGCTACGAGCAGTACTTC	CASSLGDRGYEQYF
TRBV5-1	TRBJ2-5	13	.	few	TGCGCCAGCAGCTATGGGCGGCAAGAGACCCAGTACTTC	CASSYGRQETQYF
TRBV16	TRBJ2-7	16	TRBD2	few	TGTGCCAGCAGCCAAGATCTCGCGGGAGGCTCGGGAGAGCAGTACTTC	CASSQDLAGGSGEQYF
TRBV28	TRBJ1-1	19	TRBD1	many	TGTGCCAGCCCAAAAAGTTTGGGGCAGGGGGCGCCGTGGAACACTGAAGCTTTCTTT	CASPKSLGQGAPWNTEAFF
TRBV7-6	TRBJ2-7	15	.	many	TGTGCCAGCAGCTTGTCGACAGTGCACTCCTACGAGCAGTACTTC	CASSLSTVHSYEQYF
TRBV12-3/TRBV12-4	TRBJ2-6	16	.	few	TGTGCCAGCAGTTTAGTTCGTACTGGGACAGCCAACGTCCTGACTTTC	CASSLVRTGTANVLTF
TRBV19	TRBJ2-2	16	.	few	TGTGCCAGTAGTACCTTCCCCGGGACCAACACCGGGGAGCTGTTTTTT	CASSTFPGTNTGELFF
TRBV2	TRBJ2-3	13	.	many	TGTGCCAGCGGGAGCGGTGGCCGGTATACGCAGTATTTT	CASGSGGRYTQYF
TRBV4-2	TRBJ2-3	14	.	many	TGTGCCAGCAGCCAAGAGGGGGGCCCCGATACGCAGTATTTT	CASSQEGGPDTQYF
TRBV7-9	TRBJ2-3	14	.	many	TGTGCCAGCAGGTCGGAGTATAGCACAGATACGCAGTATTTT	CASRSEYSTDTQYF
TRBV12-3/TRBV12-4	TRBJ2-7	14	.	many	TGTGCCAGCAGTTTCCCACCGGGAGTCTACGAGCAGTACTTC	CASSFPPGVYEQYF
TRBV11-3	TRBJ2-7	12	.	.	TGTGCCAGCACCTCGCAAGGTTTCGAGCAGTACTTC	CASTSQGFEQYF
TRBV28	TRBJ1-2	13	.	many	TGTGCCAGCAGTTTTCCTCCAAACTATGGCTACACCTTC	CASSFPPNYGYTF
TRBV20-1	TRBJ1-6	19	.	many	TGCAGTGCTAGAGATTCCCTGGGGCCCCGGGACACTGCTGATTCACCCCTCCACTTT	CSARDSLGPRDTADSPLHF
TRBV28	TRBJ2-2	16	.	many	TGTGCCAGCAGTGCCGACCAAGTAGCGGCCGTGGGGGAGCTGTTTTTT	CASSADQVAAVGELFF
TRBV28	TRBJ2-1	18	TRBD1	many	TGTGCCAGCAGTTTCCTCGGACAGGGGGCAGGAACTGGCAATGAGCAGTTCTTC	CASSFLGQGAGTGNEQFF
TRBV15	TRBJ2-7	13	TRBD2	many	TGTGCCACCAGCACGGGAGGGGGAGACAAGCAGTACTTC	CATSTGGGDKQYF
TRBV30	TRBJ1-3	15	.	few	TGTGCCTGGACCCCCACCCTCGGTTCTGGAAACACCATATATTTT	CAWTPTLGSGNTIYF
TRBV28	TRBJ2-7	12	.	many	TGTGCCAGCAGTTCGACATCCTACGAGCAGTACTTC	CASSSTSYEQYF
TRBV29-1	TRBJ2-2	16	TRBD1	.	TGCAGCGTCGAGGGCAGCAGGGGGCTGAACACCGGGGAGCTGTTTTTT	CSVEGSRGLNTGELFF
TRBV20-1	TRBJ2-1	12	.	many	TGCAGTACTAAGAGGGGAGGCAATGAGCAGTTCTTC	CSTKRGGNEQFF
TRBV11-2	TRBJ2-5	16	TRBD2	many	TGTGCCAGCAGCTTAGATCCGGGACTAGCTAGAGAGACCCAGTACTTC	CASSLDPGLARETQYF
TRBV5-6	TRBJ2-1	12	.	many	TGTGCCAGCAGTCACTACTATAATGAGCAGTTCTTC	CASSHYYNEQFF
TRBV5-8	TRBJ2-7	12	.	many	TGTGCCAGCATCCAACATTCCTACGAGCAGTACTTC	CASIQHSYEQYF
TRBV19	TRBJ2-7	14	.	once	TGTGCCAGTAGTTCTTCCGGGACACGCTACGAGCAGTACTTC	CASSSSGTRYEQYF
TRBV7-2	TRBJ1-1	13	.	many	TGTGCCAGCAGCTTATATGAGTACACTGAAGCTTTCTTT	CASSLYEYTEAFF
TRBV20-1	TRBJ2-2	15	.	.	TGCAGTGCTCGGGTTTGGGGTAGCGGCACCGGGGAGCTGTTTTTT	CSARVWGSGTGELFF
TRBV4-2	TRBJ1-5	15	.	.	TGTGCCAGCAGCCAAGATTTACAGACAAATCAGCCCCAGCATTTT	CASSQDLQTNQPQHF
TRBV6-5	TRBJ2-7	14	.	many	TGTGCCAGCAGTTCCTCGGGGCGGTCCTACGAGCAGTACTTC	CASSSSGRSYEQYF
TRBV9	TRBJ1-1	17	.	.	TGTGCCAGCAGCGTAGGGGCCCAGGGCGCGATGAACACTGAAGCTTTCTTT	CASSVGAQGAMNTEAFF
TRBV20-1	TRBJ2-1	15	.	many	TGCAGTGCCAAAACCTGGGGGGCTATAGACAATGAGCAGTTCTTC	CSAKTWGAIDNEQFF
TRBV7-2	TRBJ2-3	16	.	many	TGTGCCAGCACCTTAGCTAGGAGCCAAGCCACAGATACGCAGTATTTT	CASTLARSQATDTQYF
TRBV6-1	TRBJ1-3	12	.	many	TGTGCCAGCAGTCTCAGGGGCGACACCATATATTTT	CASSLRGDTIYF
TRBV6-1	TRBJ2-3	15	.	many	TGTGCCAGCAGGGTGTACGGGAGTCCCTCAGATACGCAGTATTTT	CASRVYGSPSDTQYF
TRBV2	TRBJ1-2	12	.	many	TGTGCCAGCAACGGTCGTAGCTATGGCTACACCTTC	CASNGRSYGYTF
TRBV7-7	TRBJ2-2	15	TRBD1	.	TGTGCTAGCAGCTTAACAGGGGGCCACACCGGGGAGCTGTTTTTT	CASSLTGGHTGELFF
TRBV11-2	TRBJ2-4	15	.	few	TGTGCCAGCAGCTTAGATCAGACATCTGGAAACATTCAGTACTTC	CASSLDQTSGNIQYF
TRBV29-1	TRBJ1-3	15	.	few	TGCAGCGGTAGAGATACAGGAGCCTCTGGAAACACCATATATTTT	CSGRDTGASGNTIYF
TRBV29-1	TRBJ1-2	13	TRBD1	few	TGCAGCGTTGAATATGGACAGGTCTTTGGCTACACCTTC	CSVEYGQVFGYTF
TRBV6-1	TRBJ2-1	15	TRBD2	many	TGTGCCAGCAGTAGCGGGACTAGCGGGACTAATGAGCAGTTCTTC	CASSSGTSGTNEQFF